Below, 15 T cell receptor beta chains from the same sample are listed, as sequenced in a study of blood T cells in healthy people across ages (dated by TCRdb to between 2015 and 2017). The receptor library was made with 5' RACE. The sequencer was an Illumina HiSeq 2500. A second roughly 7 to 11 cycle PCR used a sample-barcoded 5' primer and a J-beta primer mix. Starting from the raw public reads, TCRdb applied fastp trimming at Q25, assembled clones with MiXCR and retained in-frame beta chains. Each entry merges the rows of one CDR3 protein and shows their most common DNA and genes. This sample lists 550,000 to 750,000 distinct CDR3 sequences; about 21% were detected once. The ten most abundant clones make up roughly 3.6% of the sample. Input material: blood. The receptors were gathered from a man between 65 and 85 years old in good health.

This clonotype was detected a few times. The chain uses TRBV7-2 and TRBJ2-1; 11 positions agree with TRBD2. The CDR3 length is 15 residues. Germline V gene lookup returns CDR1 SGHTA and CDR2 FQGNSA. The junction had 8 bases not matched to a gene; V was cut back by 5 bases and J by 8 bases. CDR3 DNA: TGTGCCAGCAGCATCTCTAGCGGGAGGTTCCATGAGCAGTTCTTC. The encoded protein is CASSISSGRFHEQFF.

The DNA for the CDR3 is TGTGCCAGCAGTCCCGGAGGAGGAGGGGCAATGGGAAAGACCCAGTACTTC. Translating it yields CASSPGGGGAMGKTQYF. This chain joins TRBV28 and TRBJ2-5; possibly TRBD2 for D (6 bases). CDR1 and CDR2 (germline): MDHEN, SYDVKM. Trimming left V 5 bases short and J 6 bases short, with 25 bases between. The CDR3 covers 17 residues. Using reference TRBV28 and TRBJ2-5 for the parts outside the CDR3, the full variable domain is DVKVTQSSRYLVKRTGEKVFLECVQDMDHENMFWYRQDPGLGLRLIYFSYDVKMKEKGDIPEGYSVSREKKERFSLILESASTNQTSMYLCASSPGGGGAMGKTQYFGPGTRLLVL.

This chain joins TRBV19 and TRBJ2-3, with D perhaps being TRBD1 or TRBD2 (5 bases each). Per germline, CDR1 LNHDA and CDR2 SQIVND (reference sequence). The length of the CDR3 is 14 residues. Trimming removed 7 bases at V and 1 base at J, with 12 bases between. CDR3 DNA sequence: TGTGCCAGTAAAGGGGACGGAGGCACAGATACGCAGTATTTT. As protein: CASKGDGGTDTQYF.

This clonotype was seen ten or more times. This sequence joins TRBV7-9 and TRBJ2-2, with TRBD2 matching 8 bases. V lost 2 bases to trimming and J lost 6 bases; unmatched junction nucleotides: 8. CDR1 is SEHNR and CDR2 is FQNEAQ in the germline V gene (reference sequence). The CDR3 spans 16 residues. CDR3 residues: CASSLTGLVSAGELFF. Written as DNA, the CDR3 is TGTGCCAGCAGCTTAACGGGACTAGTCTCCGCCGGGGAGCTGTTTTTT.

This clonotype appeared a few times. The chain carries TRBV5-1 and TRBJ1-4, with D possibly matching TRBD1 (5 bases). Per germline, CDR1 SGHRS and CDR2 YFSETQ. Between the trimmed V and J ends, which lost 3 bases and 0 bases, there was a span of 9 bases. The CDR3 covers 15 residues. The CDR3 loop reads CASSSTASTNEKLFF. The CDR3, as DNA: TGCGCCAGCAGCTCGACAGCTTCAACTAATGAAAAACTGTTTTTT.

The genes are TRBV12-3 or TRBV12-4 and TRBJ1-2; the D gene is possibly TRBD1 (5 bases). The CDR3 length is 13 residues. Trimming shortened V by 3 bases and J by 8 bases, and 13 bases separated the two germline ends. The CDR3 protein is CASSFSGSRGYTF. The CDR3 DNA is TGTGCCAGCAGTTTCTCAGGGTCGCGCGGCTACACCTTC.

The chain is built from TRBV5-6 and TRBJ2-7; 9 bases are shared with TRBD2. This CDR3 has 15 amino acids. Germline CDR1 is SGHDT and CDR2 is YYEEEE. The V segment lost 1 base and the J segment 2 bases; nucleotides outside the gene matches: 4. The CDR3 protein is CASSLPGGGAYEQYF. CDR3 DNA: TGTGCCAGCAGCTTGCCTGGCGGGGGGGCCTACGAGCAGTACTTC.

The chain carries TRBV20-1 and TRBJ1-1; tentatively, D is TRBD1 (5 bases). V shed 4 bases and J shed 1 base, with 10 bases lying between them. Germline V gene data show CDR1 as DFQATT and CDR2 as SNEGSKA (reference sequence). The CDR3 runs to 13 residues. CDR3 sequence reads: CSANVRANTEAFF. In DNA form, the CDR3 reads TGCAGTGCTAATGTCAGGGCGAACACTGAAGCTTTCTTT.

The sample holds a few counts of this clonotype. This chain connects TRBV24-1 to TRBJ1-5, with TRBD1 identical over 8 bases. CDR1 and CDR2 (germline): KGHDR, SFDVKD. V lost 2 bases and J lost 2; bases outside the gene matches: 1. The length of the CDR3 is 15 residues. The CDR3 loop is CATSDSTGGNQPQHF. In DNA, the CDR3 is TGTGCCACCAGTGATTCGACAGGGGGCAATCAGCCCCAGCATTTT.

The chain uses TRBV15 and TRBJ2-7; D gene uncertain. Germline V gives CDR1 LNHNV, CDR2 YYDKDF (reference sequence). V was clipped by 3 bases and J by 2 bases, with 8 bases between them. The CDR3 is 13 residues long. Here the CDR3 DNA reads TGTGCCACCAGCAGGGATCAGCCCTACGAGCAGTACTTC. Translation: CATSRDQPYEQYF.

This chain links TRBV29-1 with TRBJ2-5; D unclear. The J call may be incorrect, as the DNA end agrees better with TRBJ2-1. Germline V gene sequence: CDR1 SQVTM, CDR2 ANQGSEA. This CDR3 has 11 amino acids. CDR3 loop: CSVESWDEQFF. CDR3 sequence (DNA): TGCAGCGTTGAGTCGTGGGATGAGCAGTTCTTC.

This clonotype was seen more than once but under ten times. The gene calls are TRBV19 and TRBJ2-4, with 7 nucleotides matching TRBD1. V shed 6 bases, J shed 1 base, and the junction held 6 bases outside the gene matches. Germline lookup yields CDR1 LNHDA and CDR2 SQIVND (reference sequence). The CDR3 consists of 15 residues. CDR3 loop: CASREQGMAKNIQYF. CDR3 in DNA: TGTGCCAGTAGGGAACAGGGGATGGCCAAAAACATTCAGTACTTC.

This clonotype was counted ten times or more. This chain connects TRBV7-9 to TRBJ1-1; D is perhaps TRBD1 (6 bases). The germline V gene has CDR1 SEHNR and CDR2 FQNEAQ (reference sequence). The V gene lost 3 bases and the J gene lost 7 bases, with 9 bases spanning the gap. The CDR3 is 12 amino acids. The CDR3 loop reads CASSFRQDEAFF. DNA for the CDR3: TGTGCCAGCAGCTTCCGACAGGATGAAGCTTTCTTT.

This clonotype came up once. The rearrangement links TRBV2 to TRBJ2-6; D gene uncertain. V was clipped by 11 bases and J by 0 bases, with 11 bases between them. CDR1 SNHLY and CDR2 FYNNEI come from the germline V gene. The CDR3 is 14 amino acids. The CDR3 sequence is CAQHKSSGANVLTF. DNA of the CDR3: TGTGCCCAACATAAGAGCTCTGGGGCCAACGTCCTGACTTTC.

J is TRBJ1-1 and V is TRBV12-3 or TRBV12-4; no reliable D call. This CDR3 spans 14 amino acids. The germline V and J ends were trimmed by 7 bases and 4 bases, with 16 bases remaining between them. This chain's CDR3 is CASTLGPRSTEAFF. Here the CDR3 DNA reads TGTGCCAGCACCCTGGGCCCGAGGAGCACTGAAGCTTTCTTT.